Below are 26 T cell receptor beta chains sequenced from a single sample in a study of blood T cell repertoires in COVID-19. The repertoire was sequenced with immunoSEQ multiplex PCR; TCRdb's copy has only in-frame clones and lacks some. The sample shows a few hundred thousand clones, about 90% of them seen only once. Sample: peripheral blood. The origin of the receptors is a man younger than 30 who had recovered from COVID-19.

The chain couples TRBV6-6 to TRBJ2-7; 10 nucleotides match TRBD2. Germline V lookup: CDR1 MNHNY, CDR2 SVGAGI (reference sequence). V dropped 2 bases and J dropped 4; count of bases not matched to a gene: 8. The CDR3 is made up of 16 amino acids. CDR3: CASSYGDLAGVYEQYF. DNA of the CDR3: TGTGCCAGCAGTTACGGCGATCTAGCGGGGGTATACGAGCAGTACTTC.

The DNA of the CDR3 is TGTGCCAGCAGTTACTTCCCCGGCCAGGGTAGCTCCTACAATGAGCAGTTCTTC. Its translation: CASSYFPGQGSSYNEQFF. The J gene is TRBJ2-1, the V gene TRBV6-2 or TRBV6-3; D perhaps matches TRBD1 (5 bases). There are 18 residues in the CDR3. With 1 base removed from V and 0 bases from J, the gap between germline ends came to 16 bases. Germline values: CDR1 MNHEY, CDR2 SVGEGT.

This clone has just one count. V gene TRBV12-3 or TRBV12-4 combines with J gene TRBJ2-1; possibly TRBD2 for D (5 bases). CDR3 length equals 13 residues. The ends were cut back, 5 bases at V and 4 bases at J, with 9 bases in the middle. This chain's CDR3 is CASSPRGYNEQFF. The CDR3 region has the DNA TGTGCCAGCAGTCCCAGAGGGTACAATGAGCAGTTCTTC.

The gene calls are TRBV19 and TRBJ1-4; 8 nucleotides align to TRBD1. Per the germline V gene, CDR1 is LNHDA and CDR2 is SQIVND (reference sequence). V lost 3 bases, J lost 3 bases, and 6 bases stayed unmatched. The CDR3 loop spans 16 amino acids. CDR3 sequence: CASSMRQGTANEKLFF. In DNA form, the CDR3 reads TGTGCCAGTAGTATGCGACAGGGGACAGCTAATGAAAAACTGTTTTTT.

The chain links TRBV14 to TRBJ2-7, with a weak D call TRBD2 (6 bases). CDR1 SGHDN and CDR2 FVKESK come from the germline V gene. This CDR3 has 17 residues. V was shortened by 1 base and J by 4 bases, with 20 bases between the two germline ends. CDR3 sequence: CASSQVRGSRGPYEQYF. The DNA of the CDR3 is TGTGCCAGCAGCCAAGTCCGGGGGTCCCGGGGTCCTTACGAGCAGTACTTC.

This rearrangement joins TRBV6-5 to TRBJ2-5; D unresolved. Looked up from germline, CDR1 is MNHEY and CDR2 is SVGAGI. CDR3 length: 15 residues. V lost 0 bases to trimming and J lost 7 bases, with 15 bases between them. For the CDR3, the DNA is TGTGCCAGCAGTTACTCGTCGGAGCCGCCGGGGACCCAGTACTTC. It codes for CASSYSSEPPGTQYF.

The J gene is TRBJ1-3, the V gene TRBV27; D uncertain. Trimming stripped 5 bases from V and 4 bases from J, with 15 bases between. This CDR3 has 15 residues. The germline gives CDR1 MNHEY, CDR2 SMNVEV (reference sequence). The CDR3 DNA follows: TGTGCCAGCAGTCCCGAGGCCGAAACGGGAAACACCATATATTTT. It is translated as CASSPEAETGNTIYF.

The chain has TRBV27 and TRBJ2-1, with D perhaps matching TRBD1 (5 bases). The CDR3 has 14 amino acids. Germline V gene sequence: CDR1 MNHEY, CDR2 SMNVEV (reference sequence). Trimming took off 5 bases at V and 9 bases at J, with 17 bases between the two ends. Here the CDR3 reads CASSPAGIVGEQFF. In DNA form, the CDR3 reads TGTGCCAGCAGTCCCGCAGGGATTGTGGGTGAGCAGTTCTTC.

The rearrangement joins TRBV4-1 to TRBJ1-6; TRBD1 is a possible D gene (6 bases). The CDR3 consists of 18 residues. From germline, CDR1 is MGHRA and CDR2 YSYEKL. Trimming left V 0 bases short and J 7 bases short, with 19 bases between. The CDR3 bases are TGCGCCAGCAGCCAAGATCTCCAGAGAACAGGGCCAAATTCACCCCTCCACTTT. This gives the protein CASSQDLQRTGPNSPLHF.

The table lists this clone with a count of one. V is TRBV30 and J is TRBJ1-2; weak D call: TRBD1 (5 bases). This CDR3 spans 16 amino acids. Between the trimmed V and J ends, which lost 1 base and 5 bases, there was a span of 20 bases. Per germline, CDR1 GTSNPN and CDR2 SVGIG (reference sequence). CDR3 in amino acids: CAWSDMASGDGYGYTF. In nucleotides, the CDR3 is TGTGCCTGGAGTGACATGGCCTCGGGGGATGGATATGGCTACACCTTC.

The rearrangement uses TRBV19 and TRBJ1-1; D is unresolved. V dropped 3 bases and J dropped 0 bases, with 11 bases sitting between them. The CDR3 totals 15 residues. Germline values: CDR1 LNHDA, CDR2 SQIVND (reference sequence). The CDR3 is CASSMVLRVNTEAFF. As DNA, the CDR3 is TGTGCCAGTAGTATGGTTCTCCGGGTGAACACTGAAGCTTTCTTT.

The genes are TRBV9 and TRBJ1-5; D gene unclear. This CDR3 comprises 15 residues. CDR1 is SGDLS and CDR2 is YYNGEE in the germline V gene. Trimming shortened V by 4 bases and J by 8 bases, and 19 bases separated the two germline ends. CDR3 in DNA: TGTGCCAGCAGCCCTCACCAGTTCAGTTACGAGCCCCAGCATTTT. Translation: CASSPHQFSYEPQHF.

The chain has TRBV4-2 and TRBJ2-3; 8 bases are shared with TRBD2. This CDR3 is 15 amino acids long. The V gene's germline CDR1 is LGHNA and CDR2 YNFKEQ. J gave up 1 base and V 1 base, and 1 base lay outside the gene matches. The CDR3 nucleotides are TGTGCCAGCAGCCAAGGTAGCGGGGGCACAGATACGCAGTATTTT. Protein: CASSQGSGGTDTQYF.

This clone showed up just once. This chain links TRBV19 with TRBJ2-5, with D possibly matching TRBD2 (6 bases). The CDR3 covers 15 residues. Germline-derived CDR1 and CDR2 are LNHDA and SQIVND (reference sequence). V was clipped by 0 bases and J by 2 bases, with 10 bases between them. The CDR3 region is CASSIDTSFQETQYF. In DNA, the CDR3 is TGTGCCAGTAGTATAGATACTAGCTTTCAAGAGACCCAGTACTTC.

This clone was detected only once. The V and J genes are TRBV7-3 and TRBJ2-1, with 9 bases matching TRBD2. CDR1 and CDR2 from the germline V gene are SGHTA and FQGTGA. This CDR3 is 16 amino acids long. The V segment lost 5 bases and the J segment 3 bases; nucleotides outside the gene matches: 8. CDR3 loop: CASSLKAGGGYNEQFF. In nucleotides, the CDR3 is TGTGCCAGCAGCCTAAAAGCGGGAGGTGGCTACAATGAGCAGTTCTTC.

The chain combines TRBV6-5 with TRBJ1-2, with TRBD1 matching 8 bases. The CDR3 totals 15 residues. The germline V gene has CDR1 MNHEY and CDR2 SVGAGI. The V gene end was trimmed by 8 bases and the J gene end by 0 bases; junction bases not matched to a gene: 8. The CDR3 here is CASAPAGQANYGYTF. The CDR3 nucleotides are TGTGCCAGCGCCCCGGCGGGACAGGCTAACTATGGCTACACCTTC.

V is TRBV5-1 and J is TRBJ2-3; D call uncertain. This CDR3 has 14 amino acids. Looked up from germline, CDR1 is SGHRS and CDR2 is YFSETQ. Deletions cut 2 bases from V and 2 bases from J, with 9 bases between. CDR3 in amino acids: CASSLEQLTDTQYF. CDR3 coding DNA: TGCGCCAGCAGCTTAGAACAGCTCACAGATACGCAGTATTTT.

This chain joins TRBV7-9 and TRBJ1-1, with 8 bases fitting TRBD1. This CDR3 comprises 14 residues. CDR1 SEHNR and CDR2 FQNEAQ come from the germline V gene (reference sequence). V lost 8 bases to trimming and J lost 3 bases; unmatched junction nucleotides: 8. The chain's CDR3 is CASGGDRRHTEAFF. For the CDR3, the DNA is TGTGCCAGCGGCGGGGACAGGAGACACACTGAAGCTTTCTTT.

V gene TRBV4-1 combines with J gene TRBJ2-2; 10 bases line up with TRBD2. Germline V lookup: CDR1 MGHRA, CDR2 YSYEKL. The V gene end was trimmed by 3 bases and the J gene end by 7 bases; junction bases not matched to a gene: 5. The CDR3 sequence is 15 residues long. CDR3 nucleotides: TGCGCCAGCAGCCAGTTAGCGGGAGGCCACGGGGAGCTGTTTTTT. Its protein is CASSQLAGGHGELFF.

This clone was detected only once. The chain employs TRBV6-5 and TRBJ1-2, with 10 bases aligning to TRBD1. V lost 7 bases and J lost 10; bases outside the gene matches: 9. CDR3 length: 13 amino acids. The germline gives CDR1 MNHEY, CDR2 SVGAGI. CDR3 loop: CASTSTGGRDYTF. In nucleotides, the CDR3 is TGTGCCAGCACGTCGACAGGGGGCAGGGACTACACCTTC.

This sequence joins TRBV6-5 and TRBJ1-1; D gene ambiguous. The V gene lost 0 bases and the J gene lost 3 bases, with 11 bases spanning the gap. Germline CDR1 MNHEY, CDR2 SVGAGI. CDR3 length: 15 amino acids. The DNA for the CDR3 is TGTGCCAGCAGTTACTCACGGCCCGGGGACACTGAAGCTTTCTTT. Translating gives CASSYSRPGDTEAFF.

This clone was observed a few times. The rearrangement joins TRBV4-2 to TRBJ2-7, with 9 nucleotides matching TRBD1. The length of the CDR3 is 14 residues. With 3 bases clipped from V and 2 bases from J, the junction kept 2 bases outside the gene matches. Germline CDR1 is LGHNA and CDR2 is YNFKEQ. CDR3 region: CASSQDRGPYEQYF. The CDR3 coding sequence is TGTGCCAGCAGCCAGGACAGGGGCCCCTACGAGCAGTACTTC.

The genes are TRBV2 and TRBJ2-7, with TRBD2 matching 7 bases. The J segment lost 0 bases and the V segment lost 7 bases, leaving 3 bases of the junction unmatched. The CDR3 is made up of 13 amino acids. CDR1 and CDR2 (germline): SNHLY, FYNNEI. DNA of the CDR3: TGTGCCAGCAATGGCGGGAGCTCCTACGAGCAGTACTTC. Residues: CASNGGSSYEQYF.

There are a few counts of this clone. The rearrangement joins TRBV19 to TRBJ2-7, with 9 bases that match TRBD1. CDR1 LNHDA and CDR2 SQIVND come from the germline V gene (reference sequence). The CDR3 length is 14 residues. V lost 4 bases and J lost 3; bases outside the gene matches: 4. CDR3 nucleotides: TGTGCCAGTAGTACTGGGACAGGGAGCTACGAGCAGTACTTC. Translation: CASSTGTGSYEQYF.

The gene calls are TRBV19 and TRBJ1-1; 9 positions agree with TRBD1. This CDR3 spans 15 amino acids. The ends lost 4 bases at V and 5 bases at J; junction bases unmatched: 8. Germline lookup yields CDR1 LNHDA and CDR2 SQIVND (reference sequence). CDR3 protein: CASSNRDRVSTEAFF. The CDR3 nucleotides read TGTGCCAGTAGTAACCGGGACAGGGTGAGTACTGAAGCTTTCTTT.

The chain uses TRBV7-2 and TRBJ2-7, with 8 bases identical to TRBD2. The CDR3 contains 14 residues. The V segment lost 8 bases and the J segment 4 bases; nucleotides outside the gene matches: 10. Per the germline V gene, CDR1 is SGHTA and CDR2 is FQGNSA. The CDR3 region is CASGWFGGGYEQYF. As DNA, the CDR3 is TGTGCCAGCGGATGGTTCGGGGGGGGATACGAGCAGTACTTC.